Sequencing of this T cell receptor beta chain was carried out in a study of blood T cell repertoires in COVID-19. The V and J ends lost 10 bases and 0 bases respectively, with 14 bases between them. Germline lookup yields CDR1 ENHRY and CDR2 SYGVKD. The CDR3 totals 14 residues. Assay: immunoSEQ multiplex PCR; the TCRdb copy retains only in-frame clones and omits some. The table has about 64,000 clones, about 86% seen once; the top ten hold less than 1.5%. The receptor comes from a man aged 40-49 years with acute or convalescent COVID-19. The V and J genes are TRBV10-3 and TRBJ2-3; D might be TRBD2 (6 bases). Sequenced material: peripheral blood. In nucleotides, the CDR3 is TGTGCCACGGGGGACTCTTCTAGCACAGATACGCAGTATTTT. Its translation: CATGDSSSTDTQYF.